This entry describes one T cell receptor beta chain. As yet, its antigen is unknown. Germline CDR1 reads KGHDR; CDR2 reads SFDVKD. V lost 3 bases to trimming and J lost 2 bases; unmatched junction nucleotides: 5. The CDR3 is 16 amino acids. This specimen comes from a study of vaccination and CD4 T cells after COVID-19. Study-level background: The stimulus for the cells was overlapping spike peptides derived from SARS-CoV-2, HCoV-NL63, HCoV-OC43 and HCoV-229E. Regarding the study as a whole: Median about 88% of reactive clones detected in convalescent patients emerged only post-vaccination.

Indicated treatment: roughly ten-day PBMC culture with coronavirus spike peptide pools or control peptides (ViraFEST assay). CD4+ T cells that had been cultured provided DNA sequenced with the Oncomine TCR Beta short-read assay. The template was genomic DNA from cultured CD4+ T cells. TCRdb ran MiXCR on the PCR reads and lists one entry per CDR3 protein. This table has roughly 16,000 distinct CDR3 sequences, 40% to 55% appearing once. This clonotype originated in a human donor who had recovered from COVID-19. The chain uses TRBV24-1 and TRBJ2-3; TRBD2 agrees at 9 bases. Sequencing was carried out using CD4+ T cells from blood, cultured in vitro. The CDR3 is CATSDHSSGDTDTQYF. The CDR3 nucleotides are TGTGCCACCAGTGATCACTCTAGCGGGGACACAGATACGCAGTATTTT.